This TCR beta chain appears in the sequencing data of a study of blood T cell repertoires in COVID-19 (dated by TCRdb to 2020 to 2022). Context from the whole study: The collaborator samples originated in the United States, Italy and Spain and spanned the acute and convalescent phases of COVID-19. The material from the prospective study consisted of cDNA or gDNA derived from T cells, B-cell-depleted T cells, or PBMCs. Deeply sampled blood TCRbeta repertoires from subjects exposed to, actively infected with, or recovered from COVID-19 were included in the dataset. The repertoires were released in a freely available public database meant as a resource for research on the immune response to SARS-CoV-2. The samples were drawn from two sources: the first 160 participants of the ongoing ImmuneRACE study, and 1,000 to 1,500 subjects contributed by 6 global collaborators. Nearly every sample came with metadata listing a de-identified subject ID, COVID-19 status, age in years and sex. HLA class I and class II types, where available, came from metadata supplied by the sample provider rather than from assay-based typing. Points the paper makes about the study in general: The amount of clinical and demographic metadata varied by source and participant and was provided uncurated.

This clone was counted once. Its antigen is unknown. Per-base quality was not reported, and no clone a single base away is much larger than it. Participants in the prospective study were enrolled through a virtual design, were aged about 18 to 100 years, and lived in approximately 25 United States geographic areas. In the prospective study, cohorts were assigned on the basis of participant-reported clinical history obtained from a screening survey and a study questionnaire. In the prospective study, mobile phlebotomists collected whole blood, serum and a nasopharyngeal or oropharyngeal swab from each participant. Prospective study participants could optionally give additional blood draws and questionnaires over an approximately 2-month period. Prospective study blood samples were shipped either frozen or at room temperature before DNA extraction. TCRbeta CDR3 regions were amplified from genomic DNA using the immunoSEQ Assay, a bias-controlled multiplex PCR. Per the authors' processing: Within the assay, amplification of reference gene primers was used to estimate how many nucleated cells each sample contained. To quantify the absolute abundance of each unique TCRbeta CDR3 rearrangement, sequence reads were collapsed and filtered. For each sample, productive Simpson clonality was calculated as the square root of Simpson's diversity index over productive rearrangements. In TCRdb, the immuneACCESS table is reduced to in-frame sequences with V and J assigned. These tables do not hold every clone; where another copy was compared, an unresolved V gene accounts for under half, and the others remain unexplained. Clonal size and the V and J genes are those of that table, whereas D and trimming came from the DNA. The sample includes more than 200,000 clones, with 75% to 85% observed a single time. The ten most abundant clones make up 3.5% to 5.5% of the sample.

Sequencing was performed on PBMCs or T cells enriched from blood (not recorded which). The source is a man younger than 40 with acute COVID-19.

In nucleotides, the sequence is TGTGCCATCATCCGCCAGCTAGAGGAGGAAAAACTGTTTTTT. This encodes CAIIRQLEEEKLFF. The rearrangement combines TRBV10-3 with TRBJ1-4; the D gene is unclear. The CDR3 sequence holds 14 residues, the cysteine and phenylalanine included. This entry keeps only the CDR3 DNA: 42 bases, framed from base 1. CDR1 and CDR2, per the germline V gene, are ENHRY and SYGVKD. Cut back by 7 bases and 8 bases, the V and J ends lie 17 bases apart.